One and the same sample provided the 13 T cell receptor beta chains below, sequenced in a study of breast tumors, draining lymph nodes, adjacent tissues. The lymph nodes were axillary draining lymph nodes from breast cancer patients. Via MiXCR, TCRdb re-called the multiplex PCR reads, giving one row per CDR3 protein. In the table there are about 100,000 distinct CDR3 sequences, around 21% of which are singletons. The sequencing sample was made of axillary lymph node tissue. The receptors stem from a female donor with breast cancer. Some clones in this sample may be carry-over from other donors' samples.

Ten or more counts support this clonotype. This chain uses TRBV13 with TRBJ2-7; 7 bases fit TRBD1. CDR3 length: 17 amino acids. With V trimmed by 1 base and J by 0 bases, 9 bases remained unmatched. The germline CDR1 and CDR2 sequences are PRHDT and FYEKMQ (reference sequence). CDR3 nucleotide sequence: TGTGCCAGCAGCTTAGCCCAAGGACAGGCAACCTCCTACGAGCAGTACTTC. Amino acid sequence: CASSLAQGQATSYEQYF.

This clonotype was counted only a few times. The CDR3 sequence: CASSKGSGYTDTQYF. CDR3 bases: TGTGCCAGCAGCAAAGGGTCGGGATACACAGATACGCAGTATTTT. The chain couples TRBV11-2 to TRBJ2-3; tentative D call: TRBD2 (5 bases). Looked up from germline, CDR1 is SGHAT and CDR2 is FQNNGV. V was clipped by 5 bases and J by 2 bases, with 14 bases between them. The CDR3 consists of 15 residues. Together with reference TRBV11-2 and TRBJ2-3, the CDR3 gives the full variable domain: EAGVAQSPRYKIIEKRQSVAFWCNPISGHATLYWYQQILGQGPKLLIQFQNNGVVDDSQLPKDRFSAERLKGVDSTLKIQPAKLEDSAVYLCASSKGSGYTDTQYFGPGTRLTVL.

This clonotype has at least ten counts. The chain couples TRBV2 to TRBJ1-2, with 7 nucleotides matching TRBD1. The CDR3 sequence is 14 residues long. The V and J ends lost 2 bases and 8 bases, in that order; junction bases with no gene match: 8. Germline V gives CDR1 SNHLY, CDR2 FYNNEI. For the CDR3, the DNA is TGTGCCAGCAGTGAATTAGGCCAGGGGGACGGCTACACCTTC. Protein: CASSELGQGDGYTF.

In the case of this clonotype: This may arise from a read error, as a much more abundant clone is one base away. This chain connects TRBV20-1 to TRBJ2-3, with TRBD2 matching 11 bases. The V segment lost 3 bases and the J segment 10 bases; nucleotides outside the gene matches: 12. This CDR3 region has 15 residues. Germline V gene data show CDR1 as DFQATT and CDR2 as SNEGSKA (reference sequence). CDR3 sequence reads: CSARLSGRGGDSQYF. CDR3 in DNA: TGCAGTGCTAGGCTTAGCGGGAGGGGGGGCGATTCGCAGTATTTT.

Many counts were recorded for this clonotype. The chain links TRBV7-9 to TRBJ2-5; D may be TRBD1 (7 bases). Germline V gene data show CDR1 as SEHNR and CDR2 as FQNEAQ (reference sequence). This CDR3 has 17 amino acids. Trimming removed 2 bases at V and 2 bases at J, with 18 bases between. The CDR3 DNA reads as TGTGCCAGCAGCTTATCGCAGGGGGGTTCCTGGCAAGAGACCCAGTACTTC. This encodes CASSLSQGGSWQETQYF.

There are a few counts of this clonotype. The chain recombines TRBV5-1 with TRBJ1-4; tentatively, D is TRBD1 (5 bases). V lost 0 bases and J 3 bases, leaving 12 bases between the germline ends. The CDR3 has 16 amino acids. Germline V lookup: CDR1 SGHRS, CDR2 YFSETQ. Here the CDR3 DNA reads TGCGCCAGCAGCTTGGTGGGGCACGGCCCTAATGAAAAACTGTTTTTT. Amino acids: CASSLVGHGPNEKLFF.

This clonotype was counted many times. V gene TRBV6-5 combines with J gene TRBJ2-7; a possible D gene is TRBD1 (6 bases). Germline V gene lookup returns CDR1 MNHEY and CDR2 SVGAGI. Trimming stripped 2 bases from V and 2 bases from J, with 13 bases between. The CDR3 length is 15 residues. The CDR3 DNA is TGTGCCAGCAGTTACCGGGGACACTCACCCTACGAGCAGTACTTC. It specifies CASSYRGHSPYEQYF.

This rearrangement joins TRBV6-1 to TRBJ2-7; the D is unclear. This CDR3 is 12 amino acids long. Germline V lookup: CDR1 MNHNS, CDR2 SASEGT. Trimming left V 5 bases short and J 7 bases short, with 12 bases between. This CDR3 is CASSLTQREQYF. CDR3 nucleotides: TGTGCCAGCAGTTTGACCCAGCGAGAGCAGTACTTC.

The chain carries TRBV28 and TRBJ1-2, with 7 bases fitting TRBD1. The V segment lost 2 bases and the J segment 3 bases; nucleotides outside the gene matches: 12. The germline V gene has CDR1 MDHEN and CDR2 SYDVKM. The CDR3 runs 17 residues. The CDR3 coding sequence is TGTGCCAGCAGTTTAGCAGGGGGAAGGCGAGGACACTATGGCTACACCTTC. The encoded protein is CASSLAGGRRGHYGYTF.

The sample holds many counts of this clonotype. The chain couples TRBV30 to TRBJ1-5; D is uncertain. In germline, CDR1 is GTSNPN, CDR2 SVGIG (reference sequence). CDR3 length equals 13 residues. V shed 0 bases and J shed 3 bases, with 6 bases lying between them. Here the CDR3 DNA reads TGTGCCTGGAGTGTAACCGCCAATCAGCCCCAGCATTTT. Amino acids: CAWSVTANQPQHF.

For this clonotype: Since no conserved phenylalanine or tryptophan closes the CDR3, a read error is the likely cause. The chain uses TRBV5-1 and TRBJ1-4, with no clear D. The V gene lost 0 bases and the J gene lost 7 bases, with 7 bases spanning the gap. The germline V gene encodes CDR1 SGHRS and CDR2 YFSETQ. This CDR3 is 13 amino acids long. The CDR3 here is CASSLGGFEKLFL. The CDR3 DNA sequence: TGCGCCAGCAGCTTGGGGGGTTTTGAAAAACTGTTTCTT.

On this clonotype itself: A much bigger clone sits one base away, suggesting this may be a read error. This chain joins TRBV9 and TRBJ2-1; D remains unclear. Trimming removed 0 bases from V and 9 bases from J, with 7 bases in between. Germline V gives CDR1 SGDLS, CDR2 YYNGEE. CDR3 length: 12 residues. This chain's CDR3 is CASSVGLSEQFF. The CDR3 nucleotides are TGTGCCAGCAGCGTAGGGCTAAGTGAGCAGTTCTTC.

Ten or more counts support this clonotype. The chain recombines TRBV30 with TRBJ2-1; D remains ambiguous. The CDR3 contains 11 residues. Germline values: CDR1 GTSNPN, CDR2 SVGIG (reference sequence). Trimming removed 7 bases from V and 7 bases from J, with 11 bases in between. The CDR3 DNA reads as TGTGCCTCCACTGTAAGGAATGAGCAGTTCTTC. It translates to CASTVRNEQFF.